The clone carrying this T cell receptor beta chain came up once. With random hexamers, about 0.5 to 1 ug RNA was reverse transcribed. TCRdb reanalysed the immunoSEQ multiplex PCR reads using MiXCR and keeps one entry per CDR3 protein. The sample contains some 120,000 distinct CDR3 sequences, 90% to 95% of which appear only once. The data belong to a study of CD8 T cells in Susac syndrome. In germline, CDR1 is LNHNV, CDR2 YYDKDF (reference sequence). Germline trimming cut 3 bases from V and 4 bases from J; bases unmatched to any gene: 5. The CDR3 length is 15 residues. This receptor was obtained from a human donor in good health. The V call is TRBV15, the J call TRBJ2-7; 11 nucleotides align to TRBD1. Input material: CD4+ T cells from PBMCs. The CDR3 here is CATSRTGTGGYEQYF. DNA for the CDR3: TGTGCCACCAGCAGGACCGGGACAGGGGGTTACGAGCAGTACTTC.